The T cell receptor beta chain under discussion was sequenced for a study of blood T cell repertoires in COVID-19. Study-wide background: Some COVID-19 samples were acute and others convalescent; all came from the United States, Italy and Spain.

V was trimmed by 5 bases and J by 0 bases, leaving 5 bases between them. This CDR3 spans 13 amino acids. Sequenced by immunoSEQ multiplex PCR; TCRdb stores in-frame clones only, minus some. This table has 100,000 to 150,000 clones, approximately 89% appearing once. Sample: peripheral blood. The TCR originated in a woman older than 75 with COVID-19, enrolled during active disease. The rearrangement joins TRBV12-3 or TRBV12-4 to TRBJ1-5, with D unclear. The CDR3 loop is CASSQYSNQPQHF. The CDR3, as DNA: TGTGCCAGCAGTCAGTATAGCAATCAGCCCCAGCATTTT.